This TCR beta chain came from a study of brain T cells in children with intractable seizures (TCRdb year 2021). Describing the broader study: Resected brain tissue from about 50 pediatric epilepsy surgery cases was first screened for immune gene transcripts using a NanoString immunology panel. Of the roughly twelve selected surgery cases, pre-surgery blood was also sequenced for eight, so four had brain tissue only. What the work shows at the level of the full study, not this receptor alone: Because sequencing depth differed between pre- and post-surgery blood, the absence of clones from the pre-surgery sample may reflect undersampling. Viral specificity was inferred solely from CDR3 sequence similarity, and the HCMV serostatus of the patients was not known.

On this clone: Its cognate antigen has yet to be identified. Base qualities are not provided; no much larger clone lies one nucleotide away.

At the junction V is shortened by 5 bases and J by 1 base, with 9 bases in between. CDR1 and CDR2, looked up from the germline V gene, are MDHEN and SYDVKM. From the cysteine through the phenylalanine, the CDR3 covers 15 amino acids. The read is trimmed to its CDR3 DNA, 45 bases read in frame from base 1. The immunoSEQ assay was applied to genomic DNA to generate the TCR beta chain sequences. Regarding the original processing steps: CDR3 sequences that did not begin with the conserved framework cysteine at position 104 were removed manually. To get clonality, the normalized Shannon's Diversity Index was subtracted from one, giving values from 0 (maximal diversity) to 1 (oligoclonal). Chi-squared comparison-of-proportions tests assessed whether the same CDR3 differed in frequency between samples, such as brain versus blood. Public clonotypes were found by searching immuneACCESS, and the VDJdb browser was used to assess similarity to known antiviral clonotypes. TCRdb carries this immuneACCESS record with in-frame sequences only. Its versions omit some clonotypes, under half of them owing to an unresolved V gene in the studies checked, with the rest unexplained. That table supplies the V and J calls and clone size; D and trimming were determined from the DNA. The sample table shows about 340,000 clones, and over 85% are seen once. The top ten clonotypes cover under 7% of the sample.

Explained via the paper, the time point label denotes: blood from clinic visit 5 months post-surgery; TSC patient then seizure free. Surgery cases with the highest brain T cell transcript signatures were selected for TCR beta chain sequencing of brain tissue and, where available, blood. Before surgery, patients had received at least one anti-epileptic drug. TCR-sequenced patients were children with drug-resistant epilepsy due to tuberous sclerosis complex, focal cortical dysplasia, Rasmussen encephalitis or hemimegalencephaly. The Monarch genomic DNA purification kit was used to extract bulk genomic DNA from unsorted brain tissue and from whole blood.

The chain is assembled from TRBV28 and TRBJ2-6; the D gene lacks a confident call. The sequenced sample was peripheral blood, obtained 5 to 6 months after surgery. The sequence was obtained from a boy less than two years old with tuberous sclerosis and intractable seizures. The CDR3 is CASSRRPSGANVLTF. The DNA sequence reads TGTGCCAGCAGTCGGAGACCTTCTGGGGCCAACGTCCTGACTTTC.